The rows below give T cell receptor beta chains drawn from one sample of a study of blood T cell repertoires in COVID-19. Sequenced by immunoSEQ multiplex PCR; TCRdb stores in-frame clones only, minus some. Found here are approximately 150,000 clones, about 85% of them singletons; the top ten hold roughly 2.5%. The sample consisted of peripheral blood. These receptors were obtained from a human donor with COVID-19, enrolled during active disease. The donor label of this sample is uncertain. Both conserved end residues are part of each CDR3. A D gene is named only where the DNA matches it firmly. Only part of the rows carry a size: once, few, many, or a class if the clone is expanded.

J | size | D | V | CDR3 | DNA
TRBJ1-4 | . | TRBD1 | TRBV6-5 | CASKETGGFREKLFF | TGTGCCAGCAAAGAGACAGGGGGCTTTCGTGAAAAACTGTTTTTT
TRBJ2-2 | . | . | TRBV19 | CASSSRQEDTGELFF | TGTGCCAGTAGTTCCCGACAGGAGGACACCGGGGAGCTGTTTTTT
TRBJ1-3 | . | TRBD1 | TRBV5-1 | CASSSGQVGAYSGNTIYF | TGCGCCAGCAGCTCGGGACAGGTCGGGGCCTACTCTGGAAACACCATATATTTT
TRBJ1-2 | few | . | TRBV3-1/TRBV3-2 | CASSRGTPGGYTF | TGTGCCAGCAGCCGCGGGACCCCGGGAGGCTACACCTTC
TRBJ2-3 | . | TRBD1 | TRBV7-6 | CASSKQGGSADTQYF | TGTGCCAGCAGCAAACAGGGGGGAAGTGCAGATACGCAGTATTTT
TRBJ1-6 | . | . | TRBV4-1 | CASSQFVLAQKGYGSPLHF | TGCGCCAGCAGCCAGTTCGTACTCGCTCAGAAGGGGTATGGGTCACCCCTCCACTTT
TRBJ2-3 | once | . | TRBV10-3 | CAIMRLGTDTQYF | TGTGCCATCATGAGACTAGGAACAGATACGCAGTATTTT
TRBJ1-5 | . | . | TRBV4-1 | CASSQDQGNQPQHF | TGCGCCAGCAGCCAAGATCAGGGCAATCAGCCCCAGCATTTT
TRBJ2-7 | once | . | TRBV12-3/TRBV12-4 | CASSHGIYEQYF | TGTGCCAGCAGTCACGGGATCTACGAGCAGTACTTC
TRBJ1-1 | . | . | TRBV11-3 | CASSPQGEGEAFF | TGTGCCAGCAGCCCACAGGGTGAGGGTGAAGCTTTCTTT
TRBJ1-5 | . | . | TRBV29-1 | CSVGEGAQPQHF | TGCAGCGTTGGAGAAGGGGCCCAGCCCCAGCATTTT
TRBJ1-2 | . | TRBD1 | TRBV10-2 | CASGGQGGLYGYTF | TGCGCCAGCGGTGGACAGGGCGGACTCTATGGCTACACCTTC
TRBJ1-1 | . | TRBD1 | TRBV3-1/TRBV3-2 | CASSPPDRAWNTEAFF | TGTGCCAGCAGCCCCCCGGACAGGGCTTGGAACACTGAAGCTTTCTTT
TRBJ2-3 | . | TRBD2 | TRBV2 | CASSVGTSGVTDTQYF | TGTGCCAGCAGTGTGGGGACTAGCGGGGTCACAGATACGCAGTATTTT
TRBJ1-2 | once | . | TRBV5-1 | CASSLDTSGVYGYTF | TGCGCCAGCAGCTTGGATACTTCAGGGGTCTATGGCTACACCTTC
TRBJ2-1 | . | TRBD2 | TRBV28 | CASSMGLAGTLSEQFF | TGTGCCAGCAGTATGGGACTAGCGGGAACTCTATCTGAGCAGTTCTTC
TRBJ2-1 | . | TRBD2 | TRBV6-5 | CASCTSGRGNEQFF | TGTGCCAGCTGTACTAGCGGGAGAGGGAATGAGCAGTTCTTC
TRBJ2-3 | . | TRBD1 | TRBV5-1 | CASSSRFRGLTDTQYF | TGCGCCAGCAGCTCGCGTTTTAGGGGGCTAACAGATACGCAGTATTTT
TRBJ2-7 | . | TRBD2 | TRBV9 | CASSLSTSGAYEQYF | TGTGCCAGCAGCCTATCGACTAGCGGTGCCTACGAGCAGTACTTC
TRBJ2-5 | . | TRBD1 | TRBV18 | CASSPGTVQETQYF | TGTGCCAGCTCACCCGGGACAGTTCAAGAGACCCAGTACTTC
TRBJ1-5 | once | . | TRBV2 | CASRAAGTPNQPQHF | TGTGCCAGCAGAGCAGCCGGGACACCCAATCAGCCCCAGCATTTT
TRBJ2-1 | . | . | TRBV6-4 | CASSGAGSYNEQFF | TGTGCCAGCAGTGGGGCCGGGAGCTACAATGAGCAGTTCTTC
TRBJ2-3 | . | TRBD2 | TRBV10-3 | CAISVNSGAEAQYF | TGTGCCATCAGTGTGAATAGCGGGGCGGAGGCGCAGTATTTT
TRBJ1-1 | . | . | TRBV6-5 | CASSASNLNTEAFF | TGTGCCAGCAGCGCCTCTAATTTAAACACTGAAGCTTTCTTT
TRBJ2-1 | . | TRBD2 | TRBV12-3/TRBV12-4 | CASSLRLALFF | TGTGCCAGCAGCTTAAGACTAGCGTTGTTCTTC
TRBJ2-7 | . | . | TRBV29-1 | CSVARDLSYEQYF | TGCAGCGTTGCACGGGATTTATCCTACGAGCAGTACTTC
TRBJ1-2 | . | . | TRBV27 | CASSLGNPGSYGYTF | TGTGCCAGCAGTTTAGGCAACCCGGGAAGCTATGGCTACACCTTC
TRBJ1-5 | . | TRBD1 | TRBV20-1 | CSASAGTGGQPQHF | TGCAGTGCTAGTGCCGGGACAGGGGGTCAGCCCCAGCATTTT